This T cell receptor beta chain was recovered during a study of shared clonotypes between healthy human individuals. TCRdb keeps only in-frame clones here, not all; method: immunoSEQ multiplex PCR. The data hold some 1.4 million clones, with around 97% observed a single time. V lost 3 bases to trimming and J lost 5 bases, with 16 bases between them. The length of the CDR3 is 15 residues. From germline, CDR1 is SGDLS and CDR2 YYNGEE. The TCR originated in a young man in good health. The sequenced material came from naive CD4+ T cells sorted from blood. Regarding subset: CD45RA+ positively selected. The chain has TRBV9 and TRBJ2-3; D uncertain. CDR3 sequence (DNA): TGTGCCAGCAGCGCCGGATACCAAAATATAGATACGCAGTATTTT. Protein product: CASSAGYQNIDTQYF.